The entry below describes one T cell receptor beta chain. The table came from immunoSEQ multiplex PCR; TCRdb's copy has only in-frame clones and leaves some out. Counted here are 170,000 or so clones, about 87% occurring once; the ten biggest clones make up roughly 0.9%. The V gene lost 1 base and the J gene lost 6 bases, with 13 bases spanning the gap. The CDR3 spans 16 residues. Looked up from germline, CDR1 is LGHDT and CDR2 is YNNKEL (reference sequence). These data originate in a study of blood T cell repertoires in COVID-19. This sequence originates from a woman younger than 30 who had recovered from COVID-19. The V and J genes are TRBV3-1 (or the pseudogene TRBV3-2) and TRBJ1-6; tentatively, D is TRBD1 (5 bases). Sequencing was carried out using peripheral blood. As DNA, the CDR3 is TGTGCCAGCAGCCAAGGTCTTACAGGCACTAATTCACCCCTCCACTTT. This sequence encodes CASSQGLTGTNSPLHF.